This TCR beta chain was retrieved from a study of diagnostic markers for celiac disease. This clonotype ranks as large (0.1 to 1%) in terms of frequency. This CDR3 spans 19 amino acids. Germline assignment: CDR1 SGHTA and CDR2 FQGNSA. With the reads reprocessed, TCRdb shows one record per CDR3 protein and no DNA. The sample data list about 250 distinct CDR3 sequences. The V call is TRBV7-2, the J call TRBJ1-3. Sequences were obtained from either unsorted cells or a sorted T cell fraction (not recorded which). This clonotype was sampled from a human donor. This table probably holds off-target reads from a library built for another chain. The CDR3 spells CASSLVSGGVGYSGNTIYF. The variable domain in full, completed from reference TRBV7-2 and TRBJ1-3, reads GAGVSQSPSNKVTEKGKDVELRCDPISGHTALYWYRQSLGQGLEFLIYFQGNSAPDKSGLPSDRFSAERTGGSVSTLTIQRTQQEDSAVYLCASSLVSGGVGYSGNTIYFGEGSWLTVV.